This TCR beta chain was sequenced for a study of cytomegalovirus exposure and HLA in healthy donors (dated by TCRdb to about 2017). Looking at the study overall: An earlier analysis of approximately 600 of the donors reported 250 to 300 Gb of sequence data and approximately 110 million unique TCR beta sequences from about 180 million T cells. Rather than drawing on any new phenotypic data, the later analysis identified candidate immune exposures from TCR beta sequences and the way those sequences occurred across donors. The study combined high-throughput TCR immunosequencing, statistical association of individual TCRs with disease status, and machine learning to predict cytomegalovirus infection status. A later genetic analysis took genome-wide SNP genotypes for about three fifths of the roughly 700 donors and used that subset as a discovery cohort. Alongside the repertoire data, information on donor age, sex, ethnicity and CMV serostatus was compiled. Along with the approximately 670-subject first cohort, a separate validation cohort of over a hundred different subjects was used. The number of typed donors differed by locus: about 629-630 for A, B, C, DRB1 and DQB1; 500 to 550 for DQA1; approximately 600 for DPA1; and around 490 for DPB1. Across around 400 genotyped donors of the cohort, an average of about 200,000 unique TCR beta nucleotide sequences per donor were sequenced, and roughly a sixth of those sequences were non-productive. Every repertoire in the discovery cohort had been generated on one and the same sequencing platform. Among the roughly 380 genotyped donors, under 90% belonged to the genetic ancestry cluster associated with self-reported Caucasian donors. An earlier analysis of 587 of the donors used high-throughput TCR beta sequencing to judge whether each TCR beta V gene segment behaved as functional or pseudogenic. HLA typing covered class I and class II loci at four-digit resolution. The aim of the study was to test whether cataloging public T cell receptors could identify signatures of past pathogen exposure. The study used immunosequencing to profile the T cell repertoires of approximately 650 subjects and linked those repertoires to cytomegalovirus serostatus. Because of strong linkage in the cohort, roughly five DR-DQ haplotypes were treated as single units for association and clustering. Around 320 gigabases of sequencing data and approximately 80 million unique TCR sequences were included in an early release covering 500 to 750 HLA-typed donors. To study patterns of TCR occurrence, a later analysis re-analyzed previously published TCR beta repertoires from under 750 donors and added high-resolution HLA genotyping. Summary of the overall study and its limitations: The authors suggested that the approach could potentially be extended to other disease states and immunological phenotypes. This cohort had only TCR beta chains sequenced, and the lack of alpha or paired-chain data limited which features could be detected. A further reported finding was that TCR beta sequences accurately predicted the HLA-A and HLA-B alleles for most subjects in the first cohort. In an earlier analysis of 450 to 750 of the donors, most TCR beta V segments appeared in productive rearrangements about 87% or about 30% of the time, broadly matching IMGT annotations. Most CMV-associated TCR beta chains appeared to be HLA-restricted in a later analysis, and the HLA associations seemed to be driven largely by CMV exposure. V-gene and J-gene trimming of TCR beta chains was associated with a missense DCLRE1C variant in a later genetic analysis, and the association was replicated in an independent cohort. In a later analysis, HLA-associated TCR beta chains showed more clonal expansion and lower generation probabilities than non-associated chains that were equally common. The presence/absence analyses assumed that sequencing depth was roughly uniform across donors, and that assumption may not be true. A group of highly shared sequence variants was considered likely to be a technical artifact of the sequencing pipeline. For the cohort, immune exposure information was limited to CMV serostatus. While some public TCRs were present in many individuals, most TCR sequences turned up only very rarely across donors. A later analysis reported that several top co-occurrence clusters appeared linked to parvovirus B19, influenza, CMV and Epstein-Barr virus. Correlated functional status among segregating V segments might reflect linkage disequilibrium, but an unknown experimental factor could not be ruled out. In a later analysis, the rate of TCR association differed among HLA loci, with DRB1 alleles having the most associated TCRs and HLA-C alleles having the fewest. In vitro tests confirmed that a few of the cytomegalovirus-associated TCR beta chains recognize cytomegalovirus antigens. According to a later genetic analysis, donors in an Asian-associated ancestry cluster had fewer N-insertions in productive TCRs than the approximately 700-donor mean. Because HLA typing was unavailable for some donors at each locus, only the typed subset was used in association tests. A later analysis associated 16,951 TCR beta sequences with specific HLA alleles at a false discovery rate of 0.05. Assigning TCR associations to individual alleles was difficult when HLA alleles, especially DR and DQ, strongly co-occurred. About 15 rarely observed V segments, including chromosome 9 orphons, were excluded from the earlier analysis of about 610 of the donors because counts were too low. The classifier was reported to diagnose cytomegalovirus status with high specificity and sensitivity in both the original and validation cohorts. In the study, some 180 TCR beta chains were listed as associated with cytomegalovirus.

In total, 630 or so healthy bone marrow donors made up the cohort. Cohort members were all nominally healthy when sampled, although unrecorded immune exposures were likely present. The donor was CMV seronegative and belonged to the group of 320 or so seronegative cohort members. Every donor gave a peripheral blood sample, and the peripheral blood mononuclear cells from that sample were used for TCR beta sequencing. Genomic DNA extraction from the blood cell samples was performed with the Qiagen DNeasy Blood Extraction Kit. This clone was detected a few times. The specificity of this receptor is unknown. Base qualities are not provided; no much larger clone lies one nucleotide away. The receptor library was made with the immunoSEQ multiplex PCR assay. The multiplex PCR relied on a mix of 60 forward primers for TCR Vbeta segments and 13 reverse primers for TCR Jbeta segments. A multiplex PCR assay on genomic DNA amplified the CDR3 region of rearranged TCR beta genes. Amplified TCR beta libraries were sequenced as 87-base-pair reads on the Illumina HiSeq System. On the study's bioinformatics: Across the 600 to 700 repertoires, a later analysis counted 78 million or so unique TCR beta chains, 9 million to 14 million of which were shared by at least two donors. Raw reads were error-corrected and collapsed into unique sequences with a nearest-neighbor algorithm that merged closely related sequences to remove PCR and sequencing errors. Alignment of CDR3 sequences to IMGT reference sequences was used to assign V, D and J gene segments. For a sequence to be retained, a match of at least six nucleotides to both a V gene segment and a J gene segment was required. Rearrangements were classified as productive when the CDR3 lacked stop codons and remained in frame with V and J, and all other rearrangements were classified as non-productive. CDR3 was defined according to IMGT convention as the region running from the second conserved V-encoded cysteine to the conserved J-encoded phenylalanine. In an earlier analysis of 550 to 650 of the donors, sequences lacking an unambiguous match to a single V gene segment were excluded. An earlier analysis of several hundred of the donors called V segments functional above 56.7% productive rearrangements and segregating when the between-donor standard deviation exceeded 5%. A statistical classification framework was built for diagnosing cytomegalovirus status from the catalog of TCR beta chain sequences. A later analysis assigned V and J genes by comparing TCR nucleotide sequences with IMGT/GENE-DB human TR gene sequences. Using the TCRdist pipeline, a later analysis assigned CDR3 sequences along with most-parsimonious VDJ recombination scenarios. A later analysis defined each TCR beta chain by its CDR3 amino acid sequence plus V-gene family, and excluded reads lacking a unique V-gene family. To address suspected cross-contamination and a sequencing artifact, a later analysis removed over 500 highly shared, low-generation-probability nucleotide sequences. A later analysis calculated a clonal expansion index for each public chain from normalized within-repertoire ranks of inferred template counts. In a later analysis, generation probabilities were computed with a VDJ recombination model fitted to out-of-frame rearrangements, and the resulting probabilities were checked against IGoR. Hypergeometric tests were used in a later analysis to score TCR-TCR, TCR-HLA and TCR-CMV co-occurrence, with a repertoire-size bias correction applied to the TCR pairs. To estimate false discovery rates, a later analysis permuted the HLA or CMV assignments 20 times. A later analysis grouped co-occurring TCRs with DBSCAN, adding TCRdist sequence similarity when clustering within HLA-allele-positive subsets. For co-occurrence clustering, repertoires with fewer than 30,000 or more than 120,000 public chains were excluded, along with 5 or 6 repertoires with anomalous nucleotide sharing. TCRdb obtained this table from immuneACCESS and retained in-frame rearrangements with V and J assigned. These tables miss some clones; where compared with another copy, unresolved V genes account for less than half of the shortfall, and the remainder is unexplained. V, J and clone size derive from that table, while D and trimming were established from the DNA sequence. The sample table shows around 150,000 clones, and around a tenth are seen once. Around 1.9% of the sample belongs to the ten largest clones.

This TCR was recovered from a male donor in good health and CMV-seronegative. The sample comprised PBMCs.

The DNA sequence is as follows: TGCAGTGCTTCCGAGGCGGGAGGCTACACCTTC. It translates to CSASEAGGYTF. The chain is assembled from TRBV20-1 and TRBJ1-2; no D gene call is confident. As encoded in the germline V gene (reference sequence), CDR1 is DFQATT while CDR2 is SNEGSKA. Trimming takes 5 bases from V and 8 bases from J, and the germline ends sit 12 bases apart. The CDR3 runs 11 amino acids, cysteine and phenylalanine included. Just CDR3 DNA is preserved here, 33 bases in frame from base 1.